This TCR beta chain emerged from a study of identical twins. TCRdb re-derived calls from the 5' RACE reads in MiXCR, one entry per CDR3 protein. This table holds 450,000 to 600,000 distinct CDR3 sequences, around 24% found once. Note on this clonotype: The antigen is unknown.

Germline CDR1 is SGHRS and CDR2 is YFSETQ. The CDR3 extends over 14 amino acids. V gave up 2 bases and J gave up 0 bases, with 8 bases separating them. General observations from the study: Among out-of-frame alpha sequences shared by twins, low generation probability occurred in excess. High-abundance cord blood beta clonotypes had fewer insertions; memory repertoires showed none.

The same data also went into a second study, on yellow fever vaccine responses in identical twins.

The V gene is TRBV5-1, the J gene TRBJ2-5; D unclear. This clonotype was sampled from a woman under 30 in good health. Material: CD4+ T cells sorted from blood. The DNA of the CDR3 is TGCGCCAGCAGCTTCACCTCAAACCAAGAGACCCAGTACTTC. This translates into CASSFTSNQETQYF.